This TCR beta chain emerged from a study of T cells in Graves' hyperthyroidism and ophthalmopathy. RNA transcripts served as the template for amplifying TCR beta CDR3 regions. Carried out on the TCR CDR3, a first-round RT-PCR used the HTBI primer set. TCRdb fed the multiplex PCR reads into MiXCR, producing one record per CDR3 protein. The sample carries a few hundred thousand distinct CDR3 sequences, 40% to 50% recorded once. This CDR3 comprises 13 residues. V was pared by 5 bases and J by 4 bases, with 12 bases between. Germline CDR1 is SEHNR and CDR2 is FQNEAQ (reference sequence). A patient was excluded if there was uncontrolled infection, other autoimmune disease, pregnancy or lactation. Each diagnosis was grounded in clinical symptoms, serum thyroxine and TRAb, thyroid ultrasound, and orbital computed tomography.

The receptor's source is an adult woman with Graves' disease, either hyperthyroidism or ophthalmopathy (not recorded which). V and J are TRBV7-9 and TRBJ2-7; D perhaps matches TRBD2 (5 bases). The sequencing input was peripheral blood or thyroid tissue (not recorded which). The CDR3 DNA follows: TGTGCCAGCAGCCCGGGGTCGGGGTACGAGCAGTACTTC. It yields the protein CASSPGSGYEQYF.